This TCR beta chain was sequenced in a study of control samples from healthy donors and cancer patients. Produced via immunoSEQ multiplex PCR; TCRdb's table is partial and in-frame only. The sample yields some 120,000 clones, approximately 90% seen once. Between the trimmed V and J ends, which lost 4 bases and 0 bases, there was a span of 9 bases. CDR3 length: 14 amino acids. CDR1 and CDR2 from the germline V gene are KGHSH and LQKENI. The chain is built from TRBV18 and TRBJ1-1, with D maybe TRBD1 (5 bases). The clonotype originates from a man aged 30-40 years in good health. The sequencing input was blood. In DNA form, the CDR3 reads TGTGCCAGCTCACTGGGACCGGTGAACACTGAAGCTTTCTTT. Translation gives CASSLGPVNTEAFF.